The 3 T cell receptor beta chains below were found in one sample sequenced in a study of blood T cell repertoires in COVID-19. Sequenced by immunoSEQ multiplex PCR; TCRdb stores in-frame clones only, minus some. The sample includes around 190,000 clones, roughly 80% of them seen just once. The material sequenced was peripheral blood. These receptors originate from a woman aged 55-70 years with COVID-19, enrolled during active disease.

The genes are TRBV10-3 and TRBJ2-7; 7 bases match TRBD2. Germline V gene data show CDR1 as ENHRY and CDR2 as SYGVKD. V shed 4 bases, J shed 3 bases, and the junction held 12 bases outside the gene matches. This CDR3 comprises 16 residues. The CDR3 loop is CAISGRGGGRGYEQYF. CDR3 in DNA: TGTGCCATCAGTGGACGTGGGGGTGGGAGGGGCTACGAGCAGTACTTC.

The count of this clone is one. The chain joins TRBV6-2 or TRBV6-3 to TRBJ1-5; D remains unclear. Per the germline V gene, CDR1 is MNHEY and CDR2 is SVGEGT. The V end lost 4 bases, the J end lost 4 bases, and 17 bases lay between the germline ends. The CDR3 contains 16 residues. The CDR3 DNA reads TGTGCCAGCAGTTCGGCGACGGTGACTTTAAATCAGCCCCAGCATTTT. It yields the protein CASSSATVTLNQPQHF.

This clone was detected once. CDR3 protein: CASSQAPGCGSPLHF. The DNA for the CDR3 is TGTGCCAGCAGCCAAGCTCCAGGGTGTGGTTCACCCCTCCACTTT. The gene calls are TRBV3-1 (or the pseudogene TRBV3-2) and TRBJ1-6, with D possibly matching TRBD1 (5 bases). V lost 1 base and J lost 9, with 13 bases in between. Germline V CDR1 and CDR2: LGHDT, YNNKEL (reference sequence). This CDR3 comprises 15 residues.